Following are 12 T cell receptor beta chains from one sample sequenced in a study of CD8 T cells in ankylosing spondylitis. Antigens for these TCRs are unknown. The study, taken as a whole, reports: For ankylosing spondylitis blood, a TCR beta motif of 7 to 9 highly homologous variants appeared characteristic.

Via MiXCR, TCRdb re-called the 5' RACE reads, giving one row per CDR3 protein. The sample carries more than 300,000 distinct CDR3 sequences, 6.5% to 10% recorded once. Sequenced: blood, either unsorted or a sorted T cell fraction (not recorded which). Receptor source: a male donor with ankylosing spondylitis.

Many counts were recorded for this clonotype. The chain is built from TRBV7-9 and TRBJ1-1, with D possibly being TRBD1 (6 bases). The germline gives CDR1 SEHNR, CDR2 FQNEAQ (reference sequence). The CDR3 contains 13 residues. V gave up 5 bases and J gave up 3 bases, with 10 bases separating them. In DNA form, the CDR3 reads TGTGCCAGCAGCCCGGAGGGGGACACTGAAGCTTTCTTT. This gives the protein CASSPEGDTEAFF.

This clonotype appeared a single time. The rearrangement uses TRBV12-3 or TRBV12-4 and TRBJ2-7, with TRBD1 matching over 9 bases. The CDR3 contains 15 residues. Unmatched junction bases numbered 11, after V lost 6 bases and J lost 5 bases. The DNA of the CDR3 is TGTGCCAGCAGGGAAACCGGGACAGGGCACCACGAGCAGTACTTC. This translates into CASRETGTGHHEQYF.

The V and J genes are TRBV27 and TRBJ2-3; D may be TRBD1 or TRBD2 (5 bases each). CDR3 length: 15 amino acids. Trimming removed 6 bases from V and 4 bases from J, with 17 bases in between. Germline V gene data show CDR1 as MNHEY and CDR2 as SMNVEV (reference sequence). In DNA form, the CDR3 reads TGTGCCAGCAGGCTCCAGGGAGTACTCCCAGATACGCAGTATTTT. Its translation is CASRLQGVLPDTQYF.

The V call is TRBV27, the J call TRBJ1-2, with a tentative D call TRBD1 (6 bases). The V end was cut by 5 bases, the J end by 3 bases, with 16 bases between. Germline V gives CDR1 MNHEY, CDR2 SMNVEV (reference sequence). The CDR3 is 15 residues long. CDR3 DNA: TGTGCCAGCAGTAATACAGGGAAGCAGGACTATGGCTACACCTTC. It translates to CASSNTGKQDYGYTF.

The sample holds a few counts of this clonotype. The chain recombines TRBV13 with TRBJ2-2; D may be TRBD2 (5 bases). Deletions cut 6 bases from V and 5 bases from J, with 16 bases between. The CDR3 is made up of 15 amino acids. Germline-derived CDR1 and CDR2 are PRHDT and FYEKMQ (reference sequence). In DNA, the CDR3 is TGTGCCAGCAGTTACGGACCCCGAGGGACCGGGGAGCTGTTTTTT. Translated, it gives CASSYGPRGTGELFF.

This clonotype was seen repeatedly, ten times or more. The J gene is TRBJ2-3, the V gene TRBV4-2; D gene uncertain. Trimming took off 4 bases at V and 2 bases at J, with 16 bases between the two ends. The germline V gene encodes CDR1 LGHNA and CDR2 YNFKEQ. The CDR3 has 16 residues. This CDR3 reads CASSRLGDPDTDTQYF. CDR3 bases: TGTGCCAGCAGCCGACTGGGCGACCCAGACACAGATACGCAGTATTTT.

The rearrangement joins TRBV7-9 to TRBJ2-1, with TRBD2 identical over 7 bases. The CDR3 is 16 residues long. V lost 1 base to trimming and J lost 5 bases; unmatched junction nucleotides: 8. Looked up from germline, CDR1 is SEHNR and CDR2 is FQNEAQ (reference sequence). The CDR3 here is CASSLVTASGNNEQFF. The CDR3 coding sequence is TGTGCCAGCAGCTTAGTTACGGCTAGCGGTAACAATGAGCAGTTCTTC.

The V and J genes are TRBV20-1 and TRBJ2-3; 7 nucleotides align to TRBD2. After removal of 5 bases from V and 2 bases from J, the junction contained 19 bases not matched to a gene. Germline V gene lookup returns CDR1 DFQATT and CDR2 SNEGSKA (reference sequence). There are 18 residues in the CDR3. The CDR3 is CSAVSPDWGEGATDTQYF. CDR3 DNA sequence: TGCAGTGCTGTATCCCCGGATTGGGGGGAGGGAGCCACAGATACGCAGTATTTT.

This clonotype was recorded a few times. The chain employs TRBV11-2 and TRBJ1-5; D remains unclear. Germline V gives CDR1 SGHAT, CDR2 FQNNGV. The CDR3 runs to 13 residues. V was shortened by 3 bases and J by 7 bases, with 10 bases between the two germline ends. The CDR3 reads CASSLSRMQPQHF. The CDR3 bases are TGTGCCAGCAGCTTGAGCCGGATGCAGCCCCAGCATTTT.

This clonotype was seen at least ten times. CDR3: CSVEDWGPEQFF. CDR3 DNA: TGCAGCGTTGAAGATTGGGGGCCTGAGCAGTTCTTC. The V gene is TRBV29-1, the J gene TRBJ2-1, with D perhaps TRBD1 (6 bases). The CDR3 length is 12 residues. V was cut by 0 bases and J by 9 bases, with 9 bases left in between. CDR1 and CDR2 from the germline V gene are SQVTM and ANQGSEA.

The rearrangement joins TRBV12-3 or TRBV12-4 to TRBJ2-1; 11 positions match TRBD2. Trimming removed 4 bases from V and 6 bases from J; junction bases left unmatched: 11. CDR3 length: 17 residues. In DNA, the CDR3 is TGTGCCAGCAGTTGGGGGATTAGCGGGAGGGTAGGCAATGAGCAGTTCTTC. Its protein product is CASSWGISGRVGNEQFF.

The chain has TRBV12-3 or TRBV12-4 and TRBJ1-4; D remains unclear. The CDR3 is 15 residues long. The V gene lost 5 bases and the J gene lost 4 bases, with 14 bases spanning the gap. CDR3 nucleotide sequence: TGTGCCAGCAGTCCCCCCGGCGGCTATAATGAAAAACTGTTTTTT. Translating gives CASSPPGGYNEKLFF.